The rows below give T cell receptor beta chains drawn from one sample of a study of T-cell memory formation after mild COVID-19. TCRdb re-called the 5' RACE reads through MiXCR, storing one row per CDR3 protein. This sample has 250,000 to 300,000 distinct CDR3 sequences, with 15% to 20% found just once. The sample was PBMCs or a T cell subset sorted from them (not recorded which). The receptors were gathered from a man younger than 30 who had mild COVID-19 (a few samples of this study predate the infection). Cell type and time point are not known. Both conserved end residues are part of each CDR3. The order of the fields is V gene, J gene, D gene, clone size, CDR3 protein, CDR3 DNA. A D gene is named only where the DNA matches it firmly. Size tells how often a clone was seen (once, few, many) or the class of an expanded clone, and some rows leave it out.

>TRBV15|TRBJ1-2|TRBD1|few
CATSRELDRGYGYTF
TGTGCCACCAGCAGAGAACTGGACAGGGGGTATGGCTACACCTTC
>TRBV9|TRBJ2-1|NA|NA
CASSGGPWFDEQFF
TGTGCCAGCAGCGGGGGGCCCTGGTTTGATGAGCAGTTCTTC
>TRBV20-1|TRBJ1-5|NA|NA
CSAPSDSTYSNQPQHF
TGCAGTGCCCCCAGCGACAGCACCTATAGCAATCAGCCCCAGCATTTT
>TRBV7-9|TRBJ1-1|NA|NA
CASSFPNGLGHTEAFF
TGTGCCAGCAGCTTCCCAAATGGACTGGGGCACACTGAAGCTTTCTTT
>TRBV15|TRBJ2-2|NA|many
CATSNRVGTGELFF
TGTGCCACCAGCAATAGGGTGGGGACCGGGGAGCTGTTTTTT
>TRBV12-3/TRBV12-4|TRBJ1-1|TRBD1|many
CASRGTTGVIAFF
TGTGCCAGCAGGGGGACCACAGGGGTGATAGCTTTCTTT
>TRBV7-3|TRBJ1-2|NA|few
CASSFTGSGGYTF
TGTGCCAGCAGCTTCACAGGGTCTGGTGGCTACACCTTC
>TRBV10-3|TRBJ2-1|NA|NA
CAISPMGSHEQFF
TGTGCCATCAGTCCTATGGGGTCCCATGAGCAGTTCTTC
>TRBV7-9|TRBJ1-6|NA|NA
CASSPPGDITSPLHF
TGTGCCAGCAGCCCACCGGGAGACATCACTTCACCCCTCCACTTT
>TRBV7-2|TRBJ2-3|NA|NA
CASSSGRADTQYF
TGTGCCAGCAGCTCGGGTAGGGCAGATACGCAGTATTTT
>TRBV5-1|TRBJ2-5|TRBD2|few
CASSANSGGAQETQYF
TGCGCCAGCAGCGCGAATAGCGGGGGGGCCCAAGAGACCCAGTACTTC
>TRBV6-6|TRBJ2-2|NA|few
CASRRPESAGELFF
TGTGCCAGCAGACGACCGGAGTCGGCCGGGGAGCTGTTTTTT
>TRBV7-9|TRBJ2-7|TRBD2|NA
CASSTTRGDPYEQYF
TGTGCCAGCAGCACAACCCGGGGGGACCCCTACGAGCAGTACTTC
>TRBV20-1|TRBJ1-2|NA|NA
CSARDQGERFYGYTF
TGCAGTGCTAGAGATCAGGGAGAGAGGTTCTATGGCTACACCTTC
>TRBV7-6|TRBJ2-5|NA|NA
CASSFYREETQYF
TGTGCCAGCAGCTTTTACAGGGAAGAGACCCAGTACTTC
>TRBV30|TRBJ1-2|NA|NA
CAWNGVGYGYTF
TGTGCCTGGAATGGGGTCGGCTATGGCTACACCTTC
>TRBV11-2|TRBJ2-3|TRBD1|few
CASSLDGTGGSDTQYF
TGTGCCAGCAGCTTAGACGGGACAGGGGGCTCAGATACGCAGTATTTT
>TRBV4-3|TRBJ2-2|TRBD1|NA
CASSQESTGGTGELFF
TGCGCCAGCAGCCAAGAAAGTACAGGGGGTACCGGGGAGCTGTTTTTT
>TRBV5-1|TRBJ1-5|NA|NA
CASSLSCSQPQHF
TGCGCCAGCAGCTTGAGTTGCAGTCAGCCCCAGCATTTT
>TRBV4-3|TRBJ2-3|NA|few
CASSQGSVRLQPDTQYF
TGCGCCAGCAGCCAGGGGTCCGTGAGACTCCAGCCAGATACGCAGTATTTT
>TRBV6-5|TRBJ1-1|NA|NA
CASSWGSEAFF
TGTGCCAGCAGTTGGGGATCTGAAGCTTTCTTT
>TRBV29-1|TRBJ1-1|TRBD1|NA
CSVRQGARSVTEAFF
TGCAGCGTCCGACAGGGGGCAAGATCGGTCACTGAAGCTTTCTTT
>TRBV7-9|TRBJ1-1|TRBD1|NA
CASSTQTGGGTEAFF
TGTGCCAGCAGCACCCAGACAGGGGGGGGAACTGAAGCTTTCTTT
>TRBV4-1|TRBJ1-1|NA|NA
CASSHAATEAFF
TGCGCCAGCAGCCACGCAGCCACTGAAGCTTTCTTT
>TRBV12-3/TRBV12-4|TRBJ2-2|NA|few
CASSSGTSNTGELFF
TGTGCCAGCAGTTCCGGGACATCTAACACCGGGGAGCTGTTTTTT
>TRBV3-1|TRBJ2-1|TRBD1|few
CASSLRDRGQFF
TGTGCCAGCAGCCTACGGGACAGAGGGCAGTTCTTC
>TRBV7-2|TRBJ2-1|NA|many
CASSLAPSNEQFF
TGTGCCAGCAGCTTAGCGCCATCCAATGAGCAGTTCTTC
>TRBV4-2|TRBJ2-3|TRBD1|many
CASSQRPGQFIDTQYF
TGTGCCAGCAGCCAGAGACCGGGACAGTTCATAGATACGCAGTATTTT
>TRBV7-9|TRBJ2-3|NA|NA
CASSLTQGADTQYF
TGTGCCAGCAGCTTAACCCAGGGAGCAGATACGCAGTATTTT
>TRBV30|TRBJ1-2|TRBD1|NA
CAWSEGQGGHYGYTF
TGTGCCTGGAGTGAAGGACAGGGCGGGCACTATGGCTACACCTTC
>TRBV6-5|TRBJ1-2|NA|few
CASSYSGRRDRGPDGYTF
TGTGCCAGCAGTTACTCAGGTCGACGTGACAGAGGCCCTGATGGCTACACCTTC
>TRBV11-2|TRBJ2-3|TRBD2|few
CASSSRLAGGPDTQYF
TGTGCCAGCAGCTCCCGCCTAGCGGGGGGGCCAGATACGCAGTATTTT
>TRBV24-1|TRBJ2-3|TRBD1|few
CATSVAGTASTDTQYF
TGTGCCACCAGTGTCGCCGGGACAGCTAGCACAGATACGCAGTATTTT
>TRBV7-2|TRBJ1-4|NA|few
CASSVGGESEKLFF
TGTGCCAGCAGCGTGGGGGGCGAAAGTGAAAAACTGTTTTTT
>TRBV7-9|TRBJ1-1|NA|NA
CASTQDIEAFF
TGTGCCAGCACCCAAGACATTGAAGCTTTCTTT
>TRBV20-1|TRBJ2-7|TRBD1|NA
CSARDLTGGDEQYF
TGCAGTGCTAGAGATTTGACAGGGGGCGACGAGCAGTACTTC
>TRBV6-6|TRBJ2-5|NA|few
CASTHRETQYF
TGTGCCAGCACCCACCGTGAGACCCAGTACTTC
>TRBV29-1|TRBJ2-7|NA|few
CSVEEGDKGFPYEQYF
TGCAGCGTTGAAGAGGGGGACAAGGGGTTTCCCTACGAGCAGTACTTC
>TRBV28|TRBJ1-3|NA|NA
CASSLEGGGGNTIYF
TGTGCCAGCAGTTTAGAAGGGGGAGGTGGAAACACCATATATTTT
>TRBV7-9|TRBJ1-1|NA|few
CASSQIPGNTEAFF
TGTGCCAGCAGCCAAATCCCGGGGAACACTGAAGCTTTCTTT
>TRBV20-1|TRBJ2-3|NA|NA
CSARDLYKTQDTQYF
TGCAGTGCGCGGGACCTATACAAAACACAAGATACGCAGTATTTT
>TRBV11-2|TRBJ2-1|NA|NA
CASSLVRGRNEQFF
TGTGCCAGCAGCTTAGTACGGGGGAGGAATGAGCAGTTCTTC
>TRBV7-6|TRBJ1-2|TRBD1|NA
CASSPGQGGGFGYTF
TGTGCCAGCAGCCCAGGACAGGGAGGAGGGTTTGGCTACACCTTC
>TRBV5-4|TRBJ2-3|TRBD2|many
CASSRRTSGEDTQYF
TGTGCCAGCAGCAGACGGACTAGCGGGGAGGATACGCAGTATTTT
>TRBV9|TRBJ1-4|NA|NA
CASSSGLLGGEKLFF
TGTGCCAGCAGCTCGGGACTCCTAGGGGGTGAAAAACTGTTTTTT
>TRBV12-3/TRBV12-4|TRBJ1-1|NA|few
CASALAREAFF
TGTGCCAGCGCCCTCGCCCGTGAAGCTTTCTTT
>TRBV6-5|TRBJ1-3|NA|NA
CASSLQGDPGNTIYF
TGTGCCAGCAGTTTGCAGGGTGACCCTGGAAACACCATATATTTT
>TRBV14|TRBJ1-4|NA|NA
CASSRRTRGEKLFF
TGTGCCAGCAGCCGTAGAACGAGGGGTGAAAAACTGTTTTTT
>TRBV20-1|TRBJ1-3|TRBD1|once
CSATPVMTGGMNTIYF
TGCAGTGCTACTCCCGTTATGACAGGGGGGATGAACACCATATATTTT
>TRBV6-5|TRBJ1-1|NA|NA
CASSYLTRGGEAFF
TGTGCCAGCAGTTACCTTACCCGGGGGGGTGAAGCTTTCTTT
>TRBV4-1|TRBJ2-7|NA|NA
CASSQDPVSEQYF
TGCGCCAGCAGCCAAGATCCGGTCTCCGAGCAGTACTTC
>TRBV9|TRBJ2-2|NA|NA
CASSEDSLGELFF
TGTGCCAGCAGCGAGGACAGCCTCGGGGAGCTGTTTTTT
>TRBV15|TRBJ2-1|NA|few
CATSRETAAYNEQFF
TGTGCCACCAGCAGAGAAACAGCGGCATACAATGAGCAGTTCTTC
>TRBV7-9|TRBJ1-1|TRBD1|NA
CASSFSWDRTNTEAFF
TGTGCCAGCAGCTTTAGCTGGGACAGAACAAACACTGAAGCTTTCTTT
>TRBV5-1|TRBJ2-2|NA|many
CASSPPTYTGELFF
TGCGCCAGCAGCCCCCCGACCTACACGGGGGAGCTGTTTTTT
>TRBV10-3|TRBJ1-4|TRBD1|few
CAISPGTGKEKLFF
TGTGCCATCAGTCCTGGGACAGGGAAGGAAAAACTGTTTTTT
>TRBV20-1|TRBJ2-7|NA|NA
CSARQGFVGEQYF
TGCAGTGCTAGGCAGGGGTTTGTTGGCGAGCAGTACTTC
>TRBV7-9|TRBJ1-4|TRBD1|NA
CASSHTGADEKLFF
TGTGCCAGCAGCCACACAGGGGCGGATGAAAAACTGTTTTTT